These 9 T cell receptor beta chains were sequenced from one sample in a study of tumor-infiltrating lymphocytes in primary liver carcinoma. Researchers generated TCR beta cDNA from roughly 500 ng of total RNA, relying on a constant-region primer. Each TCR beta library was derived from three nested multiplex PCR rounds that employed slightly modified ARM-PCR. TRBV1-TRBV30 forward primers paired with a C-beta reverse primer were used in the first two PCR rounds, which ran roughly 10 cycles each. TCRdb recomputed calls from the multiplex PCR reads with MiXCR, one row per CDR3 protein. This sample has 100,000 or so distinct CDR3 sequences, with approximately 80% found just once. From about 20-30 mg of unsorted bulk tissue, DNA and RNA were co-extracted together. The sample taken for sequencing was liver tumor tissue from sampling region 3. Subset: tumor region T3, left-lateral pole. Receptor source: a man aged 40-55 years with primary liver carcinoma and hepatitis B virus infection.

Notes on this clonotype: This could be a read error, since a much larger clone is one nucleotide away. The CDR3 loop reads CSVEVTDAQYF. The DNA for the CDR3 is TGCAGCGTTGAAGTCACAGATGCGCAGTATTTT. J is TRBJ2-3 and V is TRBV29-1, with D hard to call. The CDR3 has 11 residues. Germline lookup yields CDR1 SQVTM and CDR2 ANQGSEA.

The chain combines TRBV6-2 or TRBV6-3 with TRBJ2-7; no clear D gene. Germline V gene data show CDR1 as MNHEY and CDR2 as SVGEGT. The ends were cut back, 9 bases at V and 3 bases at J, with 18 bases in the middle. The CDR3 consists of 14 residues. In DNA form, the CDR3 reads TGTGCCAGTAAAAGACTGCAGGAGTGCTACGAGCAGTACTTC. Protein sequence: CASKRLQECYEQYF.

This clonotype has a handful of counts. This may arise from a read error, as a much more abundant clone is one base away. This chain joins TRBV7-8 and TRBJ2-1, with 8 bases matching TRBD2. CDR3 size: 13 residues. Germline CDR1 and CDR2: SGHVS and FQNEAQ. The CDR3 is CVSSLVGRGEQFF. The CDR3, as DNA: TGTGTCAGCAGCTTAGTCGGGAGGGGAGAGCAGTTCTTC.

This clonotype was counted once. A junction end diverges from the germline sequence, so it may reflect a read error. J is TRBJ2-7 and V is TRBV12-3 or TRBV12-4; maybe TRBD1 (6 bases). This CDR3 region has 14 residues. This chain's CDR3 is CACSTQGFGYEQYF. DNA for the CDR3: TGTGCCTGCAGTACACAGGGTTTCGGCTACGAGCAGTACTTC.

A note on this clonotype: Germline and junction disagree at one end, which may indicate a read error. The chain couples TRBV6-5 to TRBJ2-5; D is perhaps TRBD1 or TRBD2 (6 bases each). CDR3 length equals 16 residues. Germline V gene sequence: CDR1 MNHEY, CDR2 SVGAGI. The CDR3 reads CTSSPPGGGSKETQYF. In DNA form, the CDR3 reads TGTACCAGCAGTCCTCCCGGGGGCGGATCGAAGGAGACTCAGTACTTC.

Comment on this clonotype: The junction differs from germline at one of its ends, possibly a read error. The chain is built from TRBV5-4 and TRBJ2-3; D unclear. Germline V gives CDR1 SGHNT, CDR2 YYREEE (reference sequence). The CDR3 has 15 residues. The CDR3 DNA reads as TGTGCCAGCAGCTTGGCAGAATGGGGTACAGATATGCAGTATTTT. Translation: CASSLAEWGTDMQYF.

Comment on this clonotype: This CDR3 fails to terminate in the conserved phenylalanine or tryptophan, so it likely reflects a read error. No DNA is shown, since the ends of the CDR3 on it are uncertain; the CDR3 is the one TCRdb lists. The genes are TRBV29-1 and TRBJ2-7; TRBD1 reflects the table's D call only, with no check against the DNA. Both ends counted, the CDR3 spans 16 residues. Germline V gives CDR1 SQVTM, CDR2 ANQGSEA. The CDR3 reads CSAMTSGTGTPYEQHL.

This clonotype was detected once. An end of the junction does not agree with germline; a read error may underlie this. The V and J genes are TRBV12-3 or TRBV12-4 and TRBJ2-2; the D gene is possibly TRBD2 (5 bases). The CDR3 consists of 16 residues. The CDR3 sequence is CASTPPLASVTRELFF. The DNA of the CDR3 is TGTGCCAGCACCCCCCCCCTAGCCTCGGTCACCCGGGAGCTGTTTTTT.

Comments on this clonotype: Given a much more abundant clone one base away, this may be a read error. J is TRBJ2-3 and V is TRBV20-1, with no clear D. The CDR3 has 13 amino acids. Germline V gives CDR1 DFQATT, CDR2 SNEGSKA (reference sequence). The CDR3 loop is CNAPRRLTDTQYF. For the CDR3, the DNA is TGCAATGCTCCGAGAAGGCTAACAGATACGCAGTATTTT.